The clone carrying this TCR beta chain was counted only a few times. The antigen is undetermined. Time point: patch test 3, about 24 weeks after DPC sensitization. As for treatment: therapeutic diphenylcyclopropenone sensitization with weekly scalp DPC. This entry comes from a study of human T cells and chemical hapten exposure. General study points: Expanded TCRs showed more large CDR3 clusters than pre-sensitization or healthy control sets.

The trim removed 1 base at V and 2 bases at J, leaving 1 base unmatched. The CDR3 covers 15 residues. Per germline, CDR1 LGHNA and CDR2 YNFKEQ. From the RACE reads, TCRdb called clonotypes with MiXCR, one entry per CDR3 protein. Here the sample spans roughly 50,000 distinct CDR3 sequences, 9.9% being singletons. The chain links TRBV4-2 to TRBJ2-3, with TRBD2 matching 9 bases. The sample in question was whole blood, obtained in connection with sensitization to the hapten diphenylcyclopropenone (DPC). The TCR originated in a woman in her forties with alopecia areata. Some clones in this sample may be carry-over from other donors' samples. For the CDR3, the DNA is TGTGCCAGCAGCCAAGCTAGCGGGGACACAGATACGCAGTATTTT. Translation gives CASSQASGDTDTQYF.